This record concerns one T cell receptor beta chain sequence. These data originate in a study of T cell changes during pregnancy in multiple sclerosis. Trimming cost V 4 bases and J 1 base, with 7 bases left between them. Germline CDR1 WSHSY, CDR2 SAAADI. The CDR3 consists of 13 residues. Sequenced by immunoSEQ multiplex PCR; TCRdb stores in-frame clones only, minus some. The sample has 60,000 to 90,000 clones; about 90% are singletons. This sequence was found in a female donor in good health, enrolled as a control in a pregnancy study. The J gene is TRBJ2-5, the V gene TRBV10-2; D is uncertain. Sequencing was performed on peripheral blood, taken in the first trimester of pregnancy. The CDR3 here is CASSGSGQETQYF. The CDR3 bases are TGCGCCAGCAGTGGGAGTGGCCAAGAGACCCAGTACTTC.